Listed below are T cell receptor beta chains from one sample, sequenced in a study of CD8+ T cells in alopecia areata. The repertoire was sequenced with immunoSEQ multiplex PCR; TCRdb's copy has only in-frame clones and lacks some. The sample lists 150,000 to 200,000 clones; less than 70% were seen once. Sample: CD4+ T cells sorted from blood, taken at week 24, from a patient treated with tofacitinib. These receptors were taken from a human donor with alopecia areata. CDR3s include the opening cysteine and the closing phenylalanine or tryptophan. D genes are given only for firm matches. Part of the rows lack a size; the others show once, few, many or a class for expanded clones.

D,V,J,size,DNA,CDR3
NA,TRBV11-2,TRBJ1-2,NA,TGTGCCAGCAGCTTAGAGGGGAAACTCTATGGCTACACCTTC,CASSLEGKLYGYTF
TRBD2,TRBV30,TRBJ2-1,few,TGTGCCTGGAGTGTACAGTTAGCGGGGGGACCTGAGCAGTTCTTC,CAWSVQLAGGPEQFF
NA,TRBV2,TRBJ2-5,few,TGTGCCAGCAACAGACAGGGAGGGTCAAAAGAGGAGACCCAGTACTTC,CASNRQGGSKEETQYF
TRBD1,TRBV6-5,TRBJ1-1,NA,TGTGCCAGCAGTGGGGACAGCAACGGACTAAACGCTTTCTTT,CASSGDSNGLNAFF
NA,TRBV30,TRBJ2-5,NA,TGTGCCTGGAGTCGATTGAGGGGAGAGACCCAGTACTTC,CAWSRLRGETQYF
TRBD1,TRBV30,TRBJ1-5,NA,TGTGCCTGGGGGACAGGTGCAAATCAGCCCCAGCATTTT,CAWGTGANQPQHF
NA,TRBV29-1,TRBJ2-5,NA,TGCAGCGTCGGCGACGGTACAGAGACCCAGTACTTC,CSVGDGTETQYF
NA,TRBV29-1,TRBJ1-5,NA,TGCAGCGTTGGGGGGGGTGGCAATCAGCCCCAGCATTTT,CSVGGGGNQPQHF
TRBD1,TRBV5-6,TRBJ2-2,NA,TGTGCCAGCAGCATTGGGACAGGGGGCTCCGGGGAGCTGTTTTTT,CASSIGTGGSGELFF
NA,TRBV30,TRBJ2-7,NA,TGTGCCCCAGCTCGTGGGGCCCACTCCTACGAGCAGTACTTC,CAPARGAHSYEQYF
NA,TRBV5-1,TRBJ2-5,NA,TGCGCCAGCAGCTTGGCGGGGGAGACCCAGTACTTC,CASSLAGETQYF
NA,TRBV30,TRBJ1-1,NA,TGTGCCTGGAGTGTTGGGGGTACGGTTTTCTTT,CAWSVGGTVFF
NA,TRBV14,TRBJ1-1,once,TGTGCCAGCAGCCAAGTCGGGGCAGACAGCGAAGCTTTCTTT,CASSQVGADSEAFF
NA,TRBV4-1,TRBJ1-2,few,TGCGCCAGCAGCCAAGATCTTGCAGGGTTCGGCGGCTACACCTTC,CASSQDLAGFGGYTF
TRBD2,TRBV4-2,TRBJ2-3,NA,TGTGCCAGCAGCCAAGGTCAAACTAGCGGAACAGATACGCAGTATTTT,CASSQGQTSGTDTQYF
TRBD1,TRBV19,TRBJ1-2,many,TGTGCCAGTAGCCGACAGGGTAACTATGGCTACACCTTC,CASSRQGNYGYTF
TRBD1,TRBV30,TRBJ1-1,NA,TGTGCCTGGAGTTCGCAGGGGGCCACTGAAGCTTTCTTT,CAWSSQGATEAFF
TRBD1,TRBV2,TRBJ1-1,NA,TGTGCCAGCGATAACAGGGGGCTCGCTTTCTTT,CASDNRGLAFF
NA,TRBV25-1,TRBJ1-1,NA,TGTGCCAGCAGTGCCGGGGCGAACACTGAAGCTTTCTTT,CASSAGANTEAFF
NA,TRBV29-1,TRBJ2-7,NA,TGCAGCGTTGAAGTCCGACGGAGGACCTACGAGCAGTACTTC,CSVEVRRRTYEQYF
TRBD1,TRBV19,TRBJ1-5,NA,TGTGCCAGTAGTCCTGGGGCAGGGGGCTTGCATCAGCCCCAGCATTTT,CASSPGAGGLHQPQHF
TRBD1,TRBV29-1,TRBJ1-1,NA,TGCAGCGTTGAGGCAGGGGGCTGGAGCACTGAAGCTTTCTTT,CSVEAGGWSTEAFF
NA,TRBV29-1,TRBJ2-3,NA,TGCAGCGTTGCCGACTCCGGAGACACAGATACGCAGTATTTT,CSVADSGDTDTQYF
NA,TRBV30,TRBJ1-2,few,TGTGCCTGGAACTCAGTATATGGCTACACCTTC,CAWNSVYGYTF
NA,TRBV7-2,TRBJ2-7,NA,TGTGCCAGCAGCCAAAGTGGTGGCCGCTCCTACGAGCAGTACTTC,CASSQSGGRSYEQYF
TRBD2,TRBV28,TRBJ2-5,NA,TGTGCCAGCAGCCGCGGGGGGGCCGAGGAGACCCAGTACTTC,CASSRGGAEETQYF
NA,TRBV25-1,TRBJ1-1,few,TGTGCCAGCAGTGACTTGGGGACTGAAGCTTTCTTT,CASSDLGTEAFF
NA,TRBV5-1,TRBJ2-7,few,TGCGCCAGCAGCATGACAGAGTACGAGCAGTACTTC,CASSMTEYEQYF
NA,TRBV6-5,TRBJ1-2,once,TGTGCCAGCAGTTTAAACTCGGGACGGACCTATGGCTACACCTTC,CASSLNSGRTYGYTF
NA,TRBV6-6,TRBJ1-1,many,TGTGCCAGCAGTTACTCGATCGGCAGATCGAACACTGAAGCTTTCTTT,CASSYSIGRSNTEAFF
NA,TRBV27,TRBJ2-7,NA,TGTGCCAGCAGTTTAAGCGGCAGTTTCTCCTACGAGCAGTACTTC,CASSLSGSFSYEQYF
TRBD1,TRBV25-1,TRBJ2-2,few,TGTGCCAGCAGTGCCGGGACAGATAACACCGGGGAGCTGTTTTTT,CASSAGTDNTGELFF
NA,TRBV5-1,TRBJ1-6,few,TGCGCCAGCAGCCCCGACGGCAGGAGGGATAATTCACCCCTCCACTTT,CASSPDGRRDNSPLHF
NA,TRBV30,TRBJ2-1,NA,TGTGCCTGGTGGGACCAGGGAAGCTCCTACAATGAGCAGTTCTTC,CAWWDQGSSYNEQFF
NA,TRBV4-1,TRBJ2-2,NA,TGCGCCAGCAGCCAACCCACGGGCACCGGGGAGCTGTTTTTT,CASSQPTGTGELFF
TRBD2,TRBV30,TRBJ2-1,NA,TGTGCCTGGAGTAGACGACTAGCGGGGGTGCTCGATGAGCAGTTCTTC,CAWSRRLAGVLDEQFF
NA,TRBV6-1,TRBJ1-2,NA,TGTGCCAGCAGTGAAGCGGCAGGCTACACCTTC,CASSEAAGYTF